This T cell receptor beta chain was captured by sequencing in a study of T cells after yellow fever vaccination. Notes on the study in general: A large majority of primary-vaccination clones showed up again after the booster (roughly 95% CD4, 88% CD8).

As regards this clonotype: Its antigen remains unknown.

5'RACE template switching generated TCR cDNA, adding a universal primer site and UMIs. MiXCR, run by TCRdb on the 5' RACE reads, gives a single entry per CDR3 protein. The repertoire holds some 300,000 distinct CDR3 sequences, 7.5% to 9% seen once, with about 3.5% in the top ten. With V trimmed by 5 bases and J by 5 bases, 7 bases remained unmatched. Germline-derived CDR1 and CDR2 are SGHTA and FQGTGA. The CDR3 loop spans 14 amino acids. The clonotype originates from a man younger than 35 who received the YFV17D yellow fever vaccine. This chain connects TRBV7-3 to TRBJ2-5; 8 bases align to TRBD1. Sequencing was performed on CD4+ T cells sorted from PBMCs, taken 5 days after the yellow fever booster vaccination. CDR3 in DNA: TGTGCCAGCAGCGCAGACAGGGGTGGGGAGACCCAGTACTTC. Protein: CASSADRGGETQYF. Combining the CDR3 with reference TRBV7-3 and TRBJ2-5 gives the whole variable domain GAGVSQTPSNKVTEKGKYVELRCDPISGHTALYWYRQSLGQGPEFLIYFQGTGAADDSGLPNDRFFAVRPEGSVSTLKIQRTERGDSAVYLCASSADRGGETQYFGPGTRLLVL.